This T cell receptor beta chain appears in the sequencing data of a study of neoadjuvant anti-PD-1 for oral cavity cancer (dated by TCRdb to the early 2020s). Some background on the complete study: Before undergoing curative-intent surgical resection, most patients got three to four biweekly nivolumab doses at 3 mg/kg. For patients who did not progress, a fourth nivolumab dose was given around day 43, followed by definitive surgical resection on days 50-56. Responders were defined as patients with complete response, partial response or stable disease by RECIST 1.1; non-responders were defined as patients with progression. A roughly 32% response rate was observed in the parent correlative cohort, in which over nine patients were included.

In light of the paper, this sample's time point label describes: before neoadjuvant nivolumab. Patients had been newly diagnosed with stage II-IVA oral cavity squamous cell carcinoma, and no prior systemic or radiation treatment had been given to the patients. Everyone in the cohort had locally advanced, HPV-negative oral cavity squamous cell carcinoma. Peripheral blood mononuclear cells were analyzed directly, without maintenance or expansion in culture. Samples were obtained from a longitudinal correlative study of a single-arm phase II trial of neoadjuvant nivolumab in oral cavity squamous cell carcinoma. Subject-matched pre- and post-treatment PBMCs and tumors from three responders and three non-responders were subjected to genomic DNA-based TCRbeta sequencing. Peripheral blood mononuclear cells were collected before nivolumab treatment and were collected again after treatment, at the time of surgery. Genomic DNA was isolated from PBMCs using the Maxwell RSC DNA from Cells kit.

Results and caveats for the whole study, not just this receptor: Only three patients per response group were included in the TCR analyses, and larger cohorts for validation were called for by the authors. After neoadjuvant nivolumab, significantly higher T cell clonality (Gini index) was found within PBMCs in non-responders than in responders. A higher pretreatment blood Treg/Th17 ratio correlated with both higher pretreatment blood TCRbeta clonality and lower post-treatment tumor TCRbeta clonality.

The germline V gene encodes CDR1 MNHEY and CDR2 SMNVEV (reference sequence). The CDR3 measures 12 amino acids from cysteine to phenylalanine. CDR3 DNA only is kept here, 36 bases in frame from base 1. At the junction V is shortened by 4 bases and J by 7 bases; bases outside the gene matches: 2. For deep sequencing, PBMC libraries mostly used about 490 ng of input genomic DNA, with six replicates for each sample. Following the manufacturer's instructions, the team built TCRbeta libraries using the immunoSEQ hsTCRbeta kit. The completed libraries were mixed into a single pool at 3 nM, then sequenced with an Illumina NovaSeq 6000 S4 flow cell. The authors' analysis ran thus. The immunoSEQ Analyzer handled quality control and preprocessing of the raw data. The analysis was limited to productive rearrangements, and each clonotype was defined by a unique CDR3 amino acid sequence. Repertoire clonality was estimated as the Gini-Simpson index, which was calculated using the R package tcR. Gini indices were compared with Student's t test, and associations with tumor size change were assessed by Pearson correlation. Imported from immuneACCESS, the table was reduced by TCRdb to in-frame sequences with V and J called. These copies leave out some clones; in studies compared against another copy, an unresolved V gene accounts for under half, and the cause of the remainder is not known. V and J calls and clone size are copied from that table; D and trimming were computed from the DNA. The sample contains tens of thousands of clones, 65% to 85% of them found a single time. The top ten clones comprise less than 4% of the sample.

Comment on this clone: The specificity of this receptor is unknown. Per-base quality was not reported, and no clone a single base away is much larger than it.

The receptor chain draws on TRBV27 and TRBJ1-2; 8 bases in between match TRBD1. This TCR came from a person between 40 and 80 years old with oral cavity squamous cell carcinoma. Source: PBMCs, taken before nivolumab (anti-PD-1) treatment. In nucleotide form, the sequence is TGTGCCAGCAGTTATACAGGGGGTGGCTACACCTTC. It codes for CASSYTGGGYTF.